This T cell receptor (beta chain) was sequenced in a study of CD8 T cells in Susac syndrome. 0.5 to 1 ug RNA was reverse transcribed with random hexamers. MiXCR was run by TCRdb on the immunoSEQ multiplex PCR reads, yielding one entry per CDR3 protein. This repertoire shows some 77,000 distinct CDR3 sequences, about 93% found once; its top ten account for more than 0.5%. Deletions cut 4 bases from V and 2 bases from J, with 7 bases between. The CDR3 is made up of 12 amino acids. Germline values: CDR1 SQVTM, CDR2 ANQGSEA. The genes are TRBV29-1 and TRBJ2-3; D tentatively fits TRBD1 or TRBD2 (5 bases each). Sequencing was carried out using CD4+ T cells from PBMCs. This TCR came from a human donor with Susac syndrome. The CDR3 here is CSVGGITDTQYF. The CDR3 DNA sequence: TGCAGCGTTGGGGGGATCACAGATACGCAGTATTTT.